This TCR beta chain was observed in a study of blood T cell repertoires in COVID-19. Looked up from germline, CDR1 is GTSNPN and CDR2 is SVGIG (reference sequence). V dropped 3 bases and J dropped 3; count of bases not matched to a gene: 4. The CDR3 has 14 residues. TCRdb's copy holds only in-frame clones and misses some; the assay was immunoSEQ multiplex PCR. This table has roughly 250,000 clones, nearly 90% appearing once. This clonotype was sampled from a woman in her thirties or forties who had recovered from COVID-19. V gene TRBV30 combines with J gene TRBJ1-5; TRBD1 aligns across 8 bases. The sample consisted of peripheral blood. CDR3 in DNA: TGTGCCTGGAGCAGACAGGGGATCAATCAGCCCCAGCATTTT. This gives the protein CAWSRQGINQPQHF.